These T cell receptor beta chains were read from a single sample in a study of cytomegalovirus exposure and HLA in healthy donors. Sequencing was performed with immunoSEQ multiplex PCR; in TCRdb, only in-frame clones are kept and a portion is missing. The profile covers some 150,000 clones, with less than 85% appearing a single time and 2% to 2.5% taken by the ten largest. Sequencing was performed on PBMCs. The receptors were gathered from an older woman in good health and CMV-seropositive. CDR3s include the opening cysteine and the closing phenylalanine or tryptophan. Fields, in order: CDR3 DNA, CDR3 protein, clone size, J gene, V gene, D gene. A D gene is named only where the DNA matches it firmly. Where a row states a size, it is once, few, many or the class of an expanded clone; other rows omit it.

CDR3 DNA: TGTGCCAGCAGCTTGGAACTGGGACAGACTTCCTACGAGCAGTACTTC; CDR3 protein: CASSLELGQTSYEQYF; clone size: -; J gene: TRBJ2-7; V gene: TRBV5-4; D gene: TRBD1
CDR3 DNA: TGTGCCAGCAGCCGCCCCTCCGGGGATACGCAGTATTTT; CDR3 protein: CASSRPSGDTQYF; clone size: -; J gene: TRBJ2-3; V gene: TRBV7-6; D gene: -
CDR3 DNA: TGTGCCAGCAGTTCTCCGGCGGGGAATGGGGACTATGGCTACACCTTC; CDR3 protein: CASSSPAGNGDYGYTF; clone size: -; J gene: TRBJ1-2; V gene: TRBV28; D gene: -
CDR3 DNA: TGTGCCAGCAGCTTGGATAGCGGGAGGGCCGGCGAGCAGTACTTC; CDR3 protein: CASSLDSGRAGEQYF; clone size: -; J gene: TRBJ2-7; V gene: TRBV5-4; D gene: TRBD2
CDR3 DNA: TGTGCCAGCAGCCCACCGGGACTAGCGGGCACAGATACGCAGTATTTT; CDR3 protein: CASSPPGLAGTDTQYF; clone size: -; J gene: TRBJ2-3; V gene: TRBV11-2; D gene: TRBD2
CDR3 DNA: TGCGCCAGCAGCCCCGGGGACTCCGTGAGCCATGAGCAGTTCTTC; CDR3 protein: CASSPGDSVSHEQFF; clone size: -; J gene: TRBJ2-1; V gene: TRBV5-1; D gene: -
CDR3 DNA: TGCGCCAGCAGTCAGACGGACAGGGATGCAGATACGCAGTATTTT; CDR3 protein: CASSQTDRDADTQYF; clone size: -; J gene: TRBJ2-3; V gene: TRBV5-1; D gene: TRBD1
CDR3 DNA: TGTGCCAGCAGCCCGGGGGGACTAGCGGGAGCAGATACGCAGTATTTT; CDR3 protein: CASSPGGLAGADTQYF; clone size: -; J gene: TRBJ2-3; V gene: TRBV11-3; D gene: TRBD2
CDR3 DNA: TGTGCCAGCAGTTTATCGAAGGGACATAACTATGGCTACACCTTC; CDR3 protein: CASSLSKGHNYGYTF; clone size: -; J gene: TRBJ1-2; V gene: TRBV27; D gene: -
CDR3 DNA: TGTGCCAGCAGTCCCCGGTTGGACTCCGGTAGATATGGCTACACCTTC; CDR3 protein: CASSPRLDSGRYGYTF; clone size: -; J gene: TRBJ1-2; V gene: TRBV6-6; D gene: -
CDR3 DNA: TGCGCCAGCAGCTTGGAAATGACAGGGCTGGCTTTCTTT; CDR3 protein: CASSLEMTGLAFF; clone size: -; J gene: TRBJ1-1; V gene: TRBV5-1; D gene: TRBD1
CDR3 DNA: TGTGCCAGCAGCCAAGGGCTAGCGGGAGCAGGGACCCAGTACTTC; CDR3 protein: CASSQGLAGAGTQYF; clone size: -; J gene: TRBJ2-5; V gene: TRBV4-2; D gene: TRBD2
CDR3 DNA: TGTGCCACCCGACAGGGTGACGGTAATGAGCAGTTCTTC; CDR3 protein: CATRQGDGNEQFF; clone size: -; J gene: TRBJ2-1; V gene: TRBV10-3; D gene: TRBD1
CDR3 DNA: TGTGCCTGGAGTGTCCTACTAGGCTCCTACGAGCAGTACTTC; CDR3 protein: CAWSVLLGSYEQYF; clone size: -; J gene: TRBJ2-7; V gene: TRBV30; D gene: -
CDR3 DNA: TGTGCCAGCAGTGGGGCGGGTTATAATGAAAAACTGTTTTTT; CDR3 protein: CASSGAGYNEKLFF; clone size: -; J gene: TRBJ1-4; V gene: TRBV25-1; D gene: -
CDR3 DNA: TGTGCCAGCAGCCTGGGGACTAGCGCCCTGTGGACCGGGGAGCTGTTTTTT; CDR3 protein: CASSLGTSALWTGELFF; clone size: -; J gene: TRBJ2-2; V gene: TRBV5-6; D gene: TRBD2
CDR3 DNA: TGTGCCAGCAGCGACGGGATCGGAAAGACCCAGTACTTC; CDR3 protein: CASSDGIGKTQYF; clone size: -; J gene: TRBJ2-5; V gene: TRBV6-5; D gene: -
CDR3 DNA: TGCGCCAGCAGCGGGTTGACAGGGAACACTGAAGCTTTCTTT; CDR3 protein: CASSGLTGNTEAFF; clone size: -; J gene: TRBJ1-1; V gene: TRBV5-1; D gene: -
CDR3 DNA: TGTGCCAGCCTGCTACGCGGGGGCACTGAAAAACTGTTTTTT; CDR3 protein: CASLLRGGTEKLFF; clone size: -; J gene: TRBJ1-4; V gene: TRBV2; D gene: -
CDR3 DNA: TGTGCCAGCAGCCGGACAGGGAGAGGTGAGCAGTTCTTC; CDR3 protein: CASSRTGRGEQFF; clone size: -; J gene: TRBJ2-1; V gene: TRBV2; D gene: TRBD1
CDR3 DNA: TGTGCCTGGAGCCGAAGAGGGGACAGGGTACCGCCCCAGCATTTT; CDR3 protein: CAWSRRGDRVPPQHF; clone size: -; J gene: TRBJ1-5; V gene: TRBV30; D gene: TRBD1
CDR3 DNA: TGTGCCAGTAGTATCTCACCTACCTACGAGCAGTACTTC; CDR3 protein: CASSISPTYEQYF; clone size: -; J gene: TRBJ2-7; V gene: TRBV19; D gene: -
CDR3 DNA: TGTGCCAGCAGTGCGGCAGGGGAGACCCAGTACTTC; CDR3 protein: CASSAAGETQYF; clone size: -; J gene: TRBJ2-5; V gene: TRBV2; D gene: -
CDR3 DNA: TGCAGCATGAGACAGGGGGCAGGCTATGGCTACACCTTC; CDR3 protein: CSMRQGAGYGYTF; clone size: -; J gene: TRBJ1-2; V gene: TRBV29-1; D gene: TRBD1
CDR3 DNA: TGTGCCTGGAGTGACGGGACTAGCGGTACAGATACGCAGTATTTT; CDR3 protein: CAWSDGTSGTDTQYF; clone size: few; J gene: TRBJ2-3; V gene: TRBV30; D gene: TRBD2
CDR3 DNA: TGTGCCAGCAGCGCCCCCGCCCGAAGTGAGGGCTACACCTTC; CDR3 protein: CASSAPARSEGYTF; clone size: -; J gene: TRBJ1-2; V gene: TRBV28; D gene: -
CDR3 DNA: TGTGCCAGCACCGAGCAAACCTACAATGAGCAGTTCTTC; CDR3 protein: CASTEQTYNEQFF; clone size: -; J gene: TRBJ2-1; V gene: TRBV2; D gene: -
CDR3 DNA: TGCGCCAGCAGCTTGGATCCGGGAGGGCCGGGCGAGCAGTACTTC; CDR3 protein: CASSLDPGGPGEQYF; clone size: -; J gene: TRBJ2-7; V gene: TRBV5-1; D gene: TRBD2
CDR3 DNA: TGTGCCAGCAGTGAAAGCCTAGCGGGAAACGAGCAGTACTTC; CDR3 protein: CASSESLAGNEQYF; clone size: -; J gene: TRBJ2-7; V gene: TRBV2; D gene: TRBD2
CDR3 DNA: TGTGCCAGCAGCTTACGGACAGGGAATTACGAGCAGTACTTC; CDR3 protein: CASSLRTGNYEQYF; clone size: -; J gene: TRBJ2-7; V gene: TRBV7-9; D gene: TRBD1
CDR3 DNA: TGTGCCAGCAGCTCCCGGGACTTACACACCGGGGAGCTGTTTTTT; CDR3 protein: CASSSRDLHTGELFF; clone size: -; J gene: TRBJ2-2; V gene: TRBV9; D gene: -
CDR3 DNA: TGTGCCAGCAGTTTATTTGGGGGACAGAGCAATCAGCCCCAGCATTTT; CDR3 protein: CASSLFGGQSNQPQHF; clone size: -; J gene: TRBJ1-5; V gene: TRBV28; D gene: TRBD1